The 28 T cell receptor beta chains below all came from one sample that was sequenced in a study of OX40 agonist ivuxolimab in advanced cancers. Profiled with immunoSEQ multiplex PCR; TCRdb holds only in-frame clones, not every one. The sample holds roughly 80,000 clones, less than 85% seen once. The specimen comprised CD4+ or CD8+ T cells sorted from blood, sampled in a trial of the OX40 agonist ivuxolimab. These receptor sequences come from an adult with an advanced solid tumor such as melanoma, head and neck, liver or kidney cancer.

The V gene is TRBV11-1, the J gene TRBJ2-6, with a possible D match to TRBD2 (6 bases). V dropped 5 bases and J dropped 4 bases, with 12 bases sitting between them. CDR1 is SGHAT, CDR2 FQDESV, per germline (reference sequence). CDR3 size: 15 residues. The CDR3 protein is CASSTGGLGANVLTF. The CDR3 DNA follows: TGTGCCAGCAGCACAGGCGGACTAGGGGCCAACGTCCTGACTTTC.

This clone was detected only once. This rearrangement joins TRBV7-3 to TRBJ2-5; TRBD1 is a possible D gene (7 bases). The V gene lost 5 bases and the J gene lost 5 bases, with 15 bases spanning the gap. The CDR3 consists of 14 residues. Germline V gene data show CDR1 as SGHTA and CDR2 as FQGTGA. Here the CDR3 DNA reads TGTGCCAGCAGCCCAGGGGGACTCCGGGAGACCCAGTACTTC. It yields the protein CASSPGGLRETQYF.

The chain has TRBV19 and TRBJ1-1; D gene ambiguous. Germline-derived CDR1 and CDR2 are LNHDA and SQIVND (reference sequence). The CDR3 runs 14 residues. V was cut by 3 bases and J by 4 bases, with 12 bases left in between. CDR3 DNA sequence: TGTGCCAGTAGTATTTTGCCTGAGGGCACTGAAGCTTTCTTT. Residues: CASSILPEGTEAFF.

The chain employs TRBV15 and TRBJ1-1, with 7 bases matching TRBD1. The CDR3 sequence is 15 residues long. Losses at the gene ends were 1 base for V and 7 bases for J; bases not matched to a gene: 9. Looked up from germline, CDR1 is LNHNV and CDR2 is YYDKDF (reference sequence). CDR3 in amino acids: CATSRGLRDSLEAFF. Written as DNA, the CDR3 is TGTGCCACCAGCAGAGGATTAAGGGACAGCCTTGAAGCTTTCTTT.

This clone was seen only a few times. This chain links TRBV5-1 with TRBJ2-7; D may correspond to TRBD1 or TRBD2 (5 bases each). The ends were cut back, 4 bases at V and 9 bases at J, with 29 bases in the middle. Germline-derived CDR1 and CDR2 are SGHRS and YFSETQ. The CDR3 runs 17 residues. The CDR3 reads CASSKRGLGDLTTVQYF. The DNA for the CDR3 is TGCGCCAGCAGCAAGAGGGGCCTGGGGGACCTCACCACGGTGCAGTACTTC.

A remark on this clone: A much larger clone is a single base away; this may be a read error. The sample has other DNA sequences that encode this CDR3 too. This chain connects TRBV12-5 to TRBJ1-1; D is unresolved. This CDR3 is built from 13 residues. Germline CDR1 and CDR2: LGHNT and FRNRAP. Trimming stripped 4 bases from V and 4 bases from J, with 10 bases between. The CDR3 DNA sequence: TGTGCTAGTGGTTGGAAGCCGGGCACTGAAGCTTTCTTT. Its translation: CASGWKPGTEAFF.

The chain combines TRBV18 with TRBJ2-3; 8 nucleotides line up with TRBD2. The trim removed 3 bases at V and 1 base at J, leaving 3 bases unmatched. This CDR3 has 15 residues. From germline, CDR1 is KGHSH and CDR2 LQKENI. DNA for the CDR3: TGTGCCAGCTCACCGGGACTAGAGGGCACAGATACGCAGTATTTT. This codes for CASSPGLEGTDTQYF.

This clone was seen a handful of times. The V and J genes are TRBV7-2 and TRBJ1-5; D uncertain. CDR1 and CDR2 (germline): SGHTA, FQGNSA. Deletions cut 2 bases from V and 5 bases from J, with 7 bases between. The CDR3 runs 13 residues. Here the CDR3 reads CASSLLRDQPQHF. CDR3 sequence (DNA): TGTGCCAGCAGCTTATTGCGGGATCAGCCCCAGCATTTT. The full variable domain, its missing parts supplied by reference TRBV7-2 and TRBJ1-5, is GAGVSQSPSNKVTEKGKDVELRCDPISGHTALYWYRQSLGQGLEFLIYFQGNSAPDKSGLPSDRFSAERTGGSVSTLTIQRTQQEDSAVYLCASSLLRDQPQHFGDGTRLSIL.

V is TRBV5-8 and J is TRBJ2-1; D ambiguous. Germline-derived CDR1 and CDR2 are SGHTS and YDEGEE. The CDR3 has 17 amino acids. V dropped 2 bases and J dropped 0 bases, with 15 bases sitting between them. The DNA for the CDR3 is TGTGCCAGCAGCTTTTTAGTACAGACGAGCTCCTACAATGAGCAGTTCTTC. This translates into CASSFLVQTSSYNEQFF.

In this sample, this clone turned up once. The chain is built from TRBV14 and TRBJ1-3, with D perhaps TRBD1 (5 bases). This CDR3 is built from 16 residues. V lost 4 bases to trimming and J lost 1 base, with 14 bases between them. Per the germline V gene, CDR1 is SGHDN and CDR2 is FVKESK. As DNA, the CDR3 is TGTGCCAGCAGCCCTCGAACGGGGGGGTCTGGAAACACCATATATTTT. Protein sequence: CASSPRTGGSGNTIYF. Full variable domain (missing parts from reference TRBV14 and TRBJ1-3): EAGVTQFPSHSVIEKGQTVTLRCDPISGHDNLYWYRRVMGKEIKFLLHFVKESKQDESGMPNNRFLAERTGGTYSTLKVQPAELEDSGVYFCASSPRTGGSGNTIYFGEGSWLTVV.

V usage is TRBV6-1 and J usage is TRBJ2-1; 9 bases are a match to TRBD1. V was pared by 6 bases and J by 7 bases, with 10 bases of the junction left unmatched. This CDR3 is 15 amino acids long. CDR1 is MNHNS and CDR2 is SASEGT in the germline V gene. CDR3 residues: CASSAQDRGRNEQFF. In nucleotides, the CDR3 is TGTGCCAGCAGCGCACAGGACAGGGGTCGTAATGAGCAGTTCTTC.

V is TRBV5-8 and J is TRBJ1-5; tentative D call: TRBD1 (6 bases). Germline V gives CDR1 SGHTS, CDR2 YDEGEE. The CDR3 loop spans 15 amino acids. V was trimmed by 0 bases and J by 0 bases, leaving 7 bases between them. This CDR3 is CASSLVRGSNQPQHF. The DNA of the CDR3 is TGTGCCAGCAGCTTGGTCAGGGGTAGCAATCAGCCCCAGCATTTT.

This chain connects TRBV5-4 to TRBJ2-5, with D maybe TRBD1 (5 bases). The end of the DNA aligns better with TRBJ2-7, so the J call may be wrong. CDR1 is SGHNT and CDR2 is YYREEE in the germline V gene (reference sequence). CDR3 size: 13 residues. The CDR3 nucleotides read TGTGCCATGCAGGGTGCAGACACCTACGAGCAGTACTTC. It translates to CAMQGADTYEQYF.

The V call is TRBV6-1, the J call TRBJ2-1; 7 positions match TRBD1. Trimming cost V 5 bases and J 2 bases; bases outside gene matches: 3. The CDR3 has 14 residues. In germline, CDR1 is MNHNS, CDR2 SASEGT. The DNA for the CDR3 is TGTGCCAGCAGTAGGGACAGAGCCTACAATGAGCAGTTCTTC. Protein: CASSRDRAYNEQFF.

The chain is built from TRBV7-9 and TRBJ2-3; D call uncertain. Germline loops: CDR1 SEHNR, CDR2 FQNEAQ (reference sequence). V lost 5 bases and J lost 3, with 12 bases in between. The CDR3 has 14 residues. In nucleotides, the CDR3 is TGTGCCAGCAGCCGGGCCCTTGGGACAGATACGCAGTATTTT. Amino acids: CASSRALGTDTQYF.

This chain links TRBV2 with TRBJ2-7; D unclear. Germline V CDR1 and CDR2: SNHLY, FYNNEI. Between the trimmed V and J ends, which lost 7 bases and 2 bases, there was a span of 12 bases. This CDR3 is 13 amino acids long. The CDR3, as DNA: TGTGCCAGCAAACAGTTGCTCACCTACGAGCAGTACTTC. The encoded protein is CASKQLLTYEQYF.

A few counts support this clone. The rearrangement uses TRBV5-1 and TRBJ1-1; no clear D. The CDR3 totals 13 residues. The germline V and J ends were trimmed by 6 bases and 3 bases, with 12 bases remaining between them. The germline gives CDR1 SGHRS, CDR2 YFSETQ. The CDR3 bases are TGCGCCAGCACGAAGGACGGCGACACTGAAGCTTTCTTT. Translated: CASTKDGDTEAFF. The full variable domain, its missing parts supplied by reference TRBV5-1 and TRBJ1-1, is KAGVTQTPRYLIKTRGQQVTLSCSPISGHRSVSWYQQTPGQGLQFLFEYFSETQRNKGNFPGRFSGRQFSNSRSEMNVSTLELGDSALYLCASTKDGDTEAFFGQGTRLTVV.

The chain links TRBV18 to TRBJ1-3; D not resolved. V was shortened by 5 bases and J by 0 bases, with 8 bases between the two germline ends. The CDR3 has 14 residues. The germline CDR1 and CDR2 sequences are KGHSH and LQKENI. CDR3 region: CASSNSRSGNTIYF. The CDR3 DNA sequence: TGTGCCAGCTCAAACAGCCGCTCTGGAAACACCATATATTTT.

The chain recombines TRBV5-6 with TRBJ2-2, with D possibly TRBD2 on 6 matching bases. The CDR3 is made up of 18 amino acids. The ends were cut back, 1 base at V and 6 bases at J, with 22 bases in the middle. Germline values: CDR1 SGHDT, CDR2 YYEEEE. CDR3 DNA: TGTGCCAGCAGCTTGCTTGGATGGAGGGAAAAAAACGCCGGGGAGCTGTTTTTT. Translation gives CASSLLGWREKNAGELFF.

This chain connects TRBV7-9 to TRBJ1-6; D gene unclear. The V gene's germline CDR1 is SEHNR and CDR2 FQNEAQ (reference sequence). Trimming stripped 5 bases from V and 8 bases from J, with 7 bases between. CDR3 length: 12 amino acids. The DNA of the CDR3 is TGTGCCAGCAGCCGGAAAGATTCACCCCTCCACTTT. Protein: CASSRKDSPLHF.

Only a few counts were recorded for this clone. This chain uses TRBV18 with TRBJ1-6; no reliable D call. Trimming pared 6 bases from V and 4 bases from J, leaving 4 bases between. This CDR3 contains 12 residues. Germline loops: CDR1 KGHSH, CDR2 LQKENI. The chain's CDR3 is CASSQYNSPLHF. The DNA for the CDR3 is TGTGCCAGCTCGCAATATAATTCACCCCTCCACTTT.

The genes are TRBV9 and TRBJ2-3, with D perhaps matching TRBD2 (6 bases). Germline assignment: CDR1 SGDLS and CDR2 YYNGEE. The CDR3 has 15 residues. Trimming shortened V by 2 bases and J by 0 bases, and 10 bases separated the two germline ends. CDR3 region: CASSVPGTSTDTQYF. For the CDR3, the DNA is TGTGCCAGCAGCGTGCCAGGGACTAGCACAGATACGCAGTATTTT. Combining the CDR3 with reference TRBV9 and TRBJ2-3 gives the whole variable domain DSGVTQTPKHLITATGQRVTLRCSPRSGDLSVYWYQQSLDQGLQFLIQYYNGEERAKGNILERFSAQQFPDLHSELNLSSLELGDSALYFCASSVPGTSTDTQYFGPGTRLTVL.

The V gene is TRBV4-1, the J gene TRBJ2-7; the D is unclear. The CDR3 sequence is 16 residues long. Germline CDR1 and CDR2: MGHRA and YSYEKL. Trimming cost V 3 bases and J 5 bases, with 20 bases left between them. The CDR3 region has the DNA TGCGCCAGCAGCCAGTGGTTGGCAGAGCCCCTCCACGAGCAGTACTTC. Protein sequence: CASSQWLAEPLHEQYF.

V is TRBV7-9 and J is TRBJ2-7; TRBD1 matches 8 bases. Germline values: CDR1 SEHNR, CDR2 FQNEAQ (reference sequence). CDR3 length: 15 amino acids. The V segment lost 5 bases and the J segment 7 bases; nucleotides outside the gene matches: 13. The CDR3 DNA is TGTGCCAGCAGCGGGCTGGGGACAGGCCCTAAGGAGCAGTACTTC. Its translation: CASSGLGTGPKEQYF.

This clone was observed a few times. The chain carries TRBV9 and TRBJ2-1; 7 bases fit TRBD2. The V segment lost 0 bases and the J segment 0 bases; nucleotides outside the gene matches: 6. The length of the CDR3 is 17 residues. Germline-derived CDR1 and CDR2 are SGDLS and YYNGEE. DNA of the CDR3: TGTGCCAGCAGCGTAGAAGCGGGGTCGAGCTCCTACAATGAGCAGTTCTTC. Amino acids: CASSVEAGSSSYNEQFF.

This rearrangement joins TRBV7-8 to TRBJ2-2; 8 positions match TRBD1. V dropped 5 bases and J dropped 3; count of bases not matched to a gene: 5. CDR3 length: 15 amino acids. The germline V gene has CDR1 SGHVS and CDR2 FQNEAQ. The chain's CDR3 is CASSPQGAHTGELFF. In DNA, the CDR3 is TGTGCCAGCAGCCCTCAGGGGGCGCACACCGGGGAGCTGTTTTTT.

CDR3 bases: TGCGCCAGCAGCTTGACGGACCCTAACTATGGCTACACCTTC. Encoded protein: CASSLTDPNYGYTF. This chain connects TRBV5-1 to TRBJ1-2; D is undetermined. The CDR3 extends over 14 amino acids. Germline assignment: CDR1 SGHRS and CDR2 YFSETQ. V was clipped by 1 base and J by 0 bases, with 7 bases between them.

The chain is built from TRBV7-2 and TRBJ2-1; D is unresolved. Germline loops: CDR1 SGHTA, CDR2 FQGNSA. Trimming stripped 1 base from V and 0 bases from J, with 7 bases between. CDR3 length equals 15 residues. The DNA for the CDR3 is TGTGCCAGCAGCTTAGTCGCAGACTCCTACAATGAGCAGTTCTTC. Translated, it gives CASSLVADSYNEQFF.